Below, 8 T cell receptor beta chains from the same sample are listed, as sequenced in a study of blood T cell repertoires in COVID-19. TCRdb keeps only in-frame clones here, not all; method: immunoSEQ multiplex PCR. The repertoire holds about 330,000 clones, with 87% as singletons. Sequenced input: PBMCs or T cells enriched from blood (not recorded which). These receptors all stem from a woman in her thirties who had recovered from COVID-19.

The rearrangement joins TRBV7-2 to TRBJ2-7; 7 bases agree with TRBD2. The CDR3 covers 14 residues. The V gene's germline CDR1 is SGHTA and CDR2 FQGNSA. The junction had 3 bases not matched to a gene; V was cut back by 4 bases and J by 0 bases. CDR3 protein: CASSWGEGSYEQYF. The CDR3 nucleotides read TGTGCCAGCAGCTGGGGGGAGGGCTCCTACGAGCAGTACTTC.

The chain uses TRBV5-4 and TRBJ2-7, with D possibly TRBD2 on 6 matching bases. The CDR3 extends over 16 amino acids. V shed 4 bases and J shed 2 bases, with 19 bases lying between them. Germline V gene sequence: CDR1 SGHNT, CDR2 YYREEE (reference sequence). CDR3 sequence reads: CASSPLLGTGPYEQYF. For the CDR3, the DNA is TGTGCCAGCAGCCCGCTCTTGGGGACTGGACCCTACGAGCAGTACTTC. Using reference TRBV5-4 and TRBJ2-7 for the parts outside the CDR3, the full variable domain is ETGVTQSPTHLIKTRGQQVTLRCSSQSGHNTVSWYQQALGQGPQFIFQYYREEENGRGNFPPRFSGLQFPNYSSELNVNALELDDSALYLCASSPLLGTGPYEQYFGPGTRLTVT.

The J gene is TRBJ1-6, the V gene TRBV9, with D possibly matching TRBD1 (5 bases). Between the trimmed V and J ends, which lost 2 bases and 7 bases, there was a span of 16 bases. The germline V gene encodes CDR1 SGDLS and CDR2 YYNGEE. The CDR3 length is 16 residues. The CDR3 loop reads CASSVGPLAVNSPLHF. In nucleotides, the CDR3 is TGTGCCAGCAGCGTGGGGCCACTGGCCGTAAATTCACCCCTCCACTTT. The variable domain in full, completed from reference TRBV9 and TRBJ1-6, reads DSGVTQTPKHLITATGQRVTLRCSPRSGDLSVYWYQQSLDQGLQFLIQYYNGEERAKGNILERFSAQQFPDLHSELNLSSLELGDSALYFCASSVGPLAVNSPLHFGNGTRLTVT.

The rearrangement joins TRBV4-1 to TRBJ2-6; a possible D gene is TRBD1 (5 bases). The V end lost 7 bases, the J end lost 1 base, and 11 bases lay between the germline ends. CDR1 MGHRA and CDR2 YSYEKL come from the germline V gene. The length of the CDR3 is 15 residues. The CDR3 DNA sequence: TGCGCCAGCACGTTAGGGGCTTCTGGGGCCAACGTCCTGACTTTC. This encodes CASTLGASGANVLTF.

J is TRBJ2-7 and V is TRBV28, with TRBD2 as a possible D gene (5 bases). Looked up from germline, CDR1 is MDHEN and CDR2 is SYDVKM. The CDR3 runs to 14 residues. V was shortened by 3 bases and J by 2 bases, with 11 bases between the two germline ends. The DNA for the CDR3 is TGTGCCAGCAGTTTTGTGACGGGGACCTACGAGCAGTACTTC. As protein: CASSFVTGTYEQYF.

The chain links TRBV5-4 to TRBJ2-6; 7 bases match TRBD1. Germline-derived CDR1 and CDR2 are SGHNT and YYREEE (reference sequence). Trimming at V came to 4 bases and at J to 2 bases, leaving 6 bases not matched to a gene. The CDR3 contains 16 residues. In DNA, the CDR3 is TGTGCCAGCAGCCTACCCGACAGGGCTGGGGCCAACGTCCTGACTTTC. Translated: CASSLPDRAGANVLTF.

This chain uses TRBV7-6 with TRBJ1-2; possibly TRBD1 for D (5 bases). The CDR3 runs to 15 residues. The V end was cut by 1 base, the J end by 2 bases, with 11 bases between. CDR1 and CDR2 from the germline V gene are SGHVS and FNYEAQ. As DNA, the CDR3 is TGTGCCAGCAGCTTAGGTGCAGGGCTAAACTATGGCTACACCTTC. It is translated as CASSLGAGLNYGYTF.

The rearrangement uses TRBV19 and TRBJ2-5; 10 bases map to TRBD2. CDR1 is LNHDA, CDR2 SQIVND, per germline (reference sequence). This CDR3 is built from 16 residues. V lost 4 bases, J lost 0 bases, and 5 bases stayed unmatched. CDR3 nucleotides: TGTGCCAGTAGTACCTGGACTAGCGGTAACCAAGAGACCCAGTACTTC. It translates to CASSTWTSGNQETQYF.